This T cell receptor beta chain was sequenced for a study of T cell responses to AZD1222 COVID-19 vaccine. Study-level points and caveats: Reports indicate that nearly half of spike-specific TCRs are directed at unmutated variant regions. Mostly white British, mostly female donors; authors suggested clonal diversity may be underestimated. With dominance at 160-218 and 743-854, vaccine-associated CD4 TCRs spanned spike.

Trimming shortened V by 3 bases and J by 13 bases, and 15 bases separated the two germline ends. The germline V gene has CDR1 LNHDA and CDR2 SQIVND (reference sequence). The CDR3 is made up of 12 amino acids. Data came from immunoSEQ multiplex PCR; TCRdb stores just in-frame clones and leaves some out. This table has fewer than 110,000 clones, 80% to 95% appearing once. Worth noting for this clone: Its specificity is not known.

The receptor's source is an adult who received the AZD1222 COVID-19 vaccine. The chain links TRBV19 to TRBJ2-5; tentatively, D is TRBD2 (6 bases). The sample here was peripheral blood, taken 28 days after the second AZD1222 dose. CDR3 loop: CASSIEGGPRYF. DNA of the CDR3: TGTGCCAGTAGTATCGAGGGAGGTCCCAGGTACTTC.